Listed below are T cell receptor beta chains from one sample, sequenced in a study of regulatory T cells in long-lasting Graves disease. MiXCR, run by TCRdb on the multiplex PCR reads, gives a single entry per CDR3 protein. The profile covers 300,000 to 400,000 distinct CDR3 sequences, with over 15% appearing a single time and more than 30% taken by the ten largest. This sample comprised peripheral blood mononuclear cells (PBMCs), obtained at new diagnosis, from a patient treated with antithyroid drugs. Receptors were obtained from a female donor with Graves disease. Both conserved end residues are part of each CDR3. The D gene is left open where the match is weak. Clone size, where shown, is once, few, many, or a class for clones that have expanded.

V	J	size	D	DNA	CDR3
TRBV7-3	TRBJ2-3	-	-	TGTGCCAGCAGCTCCGAGCGGGCCACAGATACGCAGTATTTT	CASSSERATDTQYF
TRBV30	TRBJ2-3	many	TRBD2	TGTGCCTGGAACCGTCCAACGAGCGGGAGTTCAGATACGCAGTATTTT	CAWNRPTSGSSDTQYF
TRBV2	TRBJ2-2	many	TRBD1	TGTGCCAGCAGCCGGGACAGCTATACCGGGGAGCTGTTTTTT	CASSRDSYTGELFF
TRBV19	TRBJ2-7	few	TRBD1	TGTGCCAGTGCTCCGGGACAGGGTGTGAGCTACGAGCAGTACTTC	CASAPGQGVSYEQYF
TRBV7-2	TRBJ1-2	many	-	TGTGCCAGCAGCGAAGTTAACTATGGCTACACCTTC	CASSEVNYGYTF
TRBV5-1	TRBJ1-5	many	-	TGCGCCAGCAGCCCGGGGGGGATTAGCAATCAGCCCCAGCATTTT	CASSPGGISNQPQHF
TRBV7-2	TRBJ1-6	many	TRBD1	TGTGCCAGCAGCTTATCTCCGGGACAGGGGGTGCTAAGCTCCTATAATTCACCCCTCCACTTT	CASSLSPGQGVLSSYNSPLHF
TRBV5-1	TRBJ2-7	-	TRBD2	TGCGCCAGCAGCTCCGGACTAGCAAGGGCGCAGTACTTC	CASSSGLARAQYF
TRBV25-1	TRBJ1-6	-	-	TGTGCCAGCAGTGAAGTCACCAGGAGGGAATCACCCCTCCACTTT	CASSEVTRRESPLHF
TRBV11-2	TRBJ2-7	many	-	TGTGCCAGCAGCTTAGTTGGGGGAGCTAAGTCCTACGAGCAGTACTTC	CASSLVGGAKSYEQYF
TRBV11-2	TRBJ2-7	-	-	TGTGCCAGCAGCTTAGTAGCGTCAAGCTCCTACGAGCAGTACTTC	CASSLVASSSYEQYF
TRBV20-1	TRBJ1-2	many	-	TGCAGTGCTTCTAGACCTAAATCTTGGGGCTATGGCTACACCTTC	CSASRPKSWGYGYTF
TRBV28	TRBJ2-7	many	-	TGTGCCAGCAGTTTATGGGGGAGGCACTACGAGCAGTACTTC	CASSLWGRHYEQYF
TRBV27	TRBJ1-5	-	TRBD1	TGTGCCAGCAGCCCCGGGACAGGGGTACATCCCCAGCATTTT	CASSPGTGVHPQHF
TRBV3-1	TRBJ2-1	many	-	TGTGCCAGCAGCCCCCCATCCCTAGGGGCTTTGAATGAGCAGTTCTTC	CASSPPSLGALNEQFF
TRBV27	TRBJ2-2	many	TRBD2	TGTGCCAGCATCACGGGGGGGACTTCGAACACCGGGGAGCTGTTTTTT	CASITGGTSNTGELFF
TRBV2	TRBJ2-2	many	-	TGTGCCAGCAGTGACGACTACGCCGGGGAGCTGTTTTTT	CASSDDYAGELFF
TRBV19	TRBJ1-2	many	TRBD1	TGTGCCAGTAGTGGGGTGCCGGGACAGGGAAACTATGGCTACACCTTC	CASSGVPGQGNYGYTF
TRBV20-1	TRBJ1-1	many	-	TGCAGTGCTAGAGATTGGGGGGCGAACACTGAAGCTTTCTTT	CSARDWGANTEAFF
TRBV3-1	TRBJ2-5	-	-	TGTGCCAGCAGCCATCTACCGGCGGGCCCGGGCGTAGAGACCCAGCACTTC	CASSHLPAGPGVETQHF
TRBV6-5	TRBJ2-2	few	-	TGTGCCAGCAGTTACATCAGGGTTCAATCCGGGGAGCTGTTTTTT	CASSYIRVQSGELFF
TRBV12-3/TRBV12-4	TRBJ2-1	many	TRBD2	TGTGCCAGCAGTTCCCGACTAGCGGGAGAGAACAATGAGCAGTTCTTC	CASSSRLAGENNEQFF
TRBV28	TRBJ2-7	many	-	TGTGCCAGCAGTACGAACCCTTACGAGCAGTACTTC	CASSTNPYEQYF
TRBV27	TRBJ1-1	many	-	TGTGCCAGCAGTTTATCGAAGGGGTTCACTGAAGCTTTCTTT	CASSLSKGFTEAFF
TRBV29-1	TRBJ2-1	many	TRBD1	TGCAGCGTTGGGCGAGACAGGGCGCGGATTAATCCCTACAATGAGCAGTTCTTC	CSVGRDRARINPYNEQFF
TRBV6-5	TRBJ2-1	many	-	TGTGCCAGCAGTTACGGGGGCGGGAGCAATGAGCAGTTCTTC	CASSYGGGSNEQFF
TRBV10-3	TRBJ1-1	many	-	TGTGCCATCAGCGACGTCGTATCACAGGCTGGTCCTGAAGCTTTCTTT	CAISDVVSQAGPEAFF
TRBV12-3/TRBV12-4	TRBJ1-3	many	-	TGTGCCAGCAGTCTACAGGGCGCCTCTGGAAACACCATATATTTT	CASSLQGASGNTIYF